A single sample gave rise to the 20 T cell receptor beta chains below, sequenced in a study of molecular identifiers for immune sequencing clone quantification. One entry per CDR3 protein results from TCRdb running MiXCR on the PCR reads. The table records 460,000 or so distinct CDR3 sequences, about a fifth of them present only once. The sequencing input was naive CD8+ T cells from blood, with Jurkat cell RNA spiked in. The subset is: FACS-sorted CD8+CD4-CCR7+CD45RA+ naive T cells. All receptors come from a human donor in good health. Some libraries in this study had Jurkat cell RNA spiked in.

This clonotype was counted at least ten times. This chain joins TRBV20-1 and TRBJ1-4, with 10 bases aligning to TRBD1. The CDR3 extends over 13 amino acids. The J segment lost 7 bases and the V segment lost 5 bases, leaving 4 bases of the junction unmatched. Germline assignment: CDR1 DFQATT and CDR2 SNEGSKA (reference sequence). This CDR3 is CSAAGQGVEKLFF. The CDR3 nucleotides are TGCAGTGCTGCCGGACAGGGGGTTGAAAAACTGTTTTTT.

The V gene is TRBV9, the J gene TRBJ1-1; D is perhaps TRBD1 (6 bases). Germline CDR1 is SGDLS and CDR2 is YYNGEE. The CDR3 covers 15 residues. V was shortened by 0 bases and J by 0 bases, with 9 bases between the two germline ends. This CDR3 reads CASSVVTGLNTEAFF. In DNA, the CDR3 is TGTGCCAGCAGCGTAGTAACAGGGTTGAACACTGAAGCTTTCTTT.

The CDR3 loop is CASSTSFLPYEQYF. In nucleotides, the CDR3 is TGTGCCAGCAGCACTAGCTTTCTACCCTACGAGCAGTACTTC. V is TRBV7-9 and J is TRBJ2-7; possible D gene TRBD2, 6 bases. The ends were cut back, 5 bases at V and 2 bases at J, with 13 bases in the middle. Germline assignment: CDR1 SEHNR and CDR2 FQNEAQ (reference sequence). CDR3 size: 14 residues.

This clonotype was seen only once. This chain links TRBV6-5 with TRBJ2-7; possibly TRBD2 for D (7 bases). The CDR3 covers 16 residues. Trimming stripped 0 bases from V and 3 bases from J, with 15 bases between. From germline, CDR1 is MNHEY and CDR2 SVGAGI. The CDR3 spells CASSYSSGGPYYEQYF. The CDR3, as DNA: TGTGCCAGCAGTTACTCATCGGGGGGCCCCTACTACGAGCAGTACTTC.

Details on this clonotype: Just one base apart from a much larger clone, this may be a read error. The chain recombines TRBV15 with TRBJ2-2; a weak D match, TRBD2 (6 bases). Germline CDR1 and CDR2: LNHNV and YYDKDF (reference sequence). The CDR3 sequence is 16 residues long. CDR3 sequence reads: CATSREAGSNTGGLFF. CDR3 DNA sequence: TGTGCCACCAGCAGAGAGGCAGGGTCGAACACCGGGGGGCTGTTTTTT.

About this clonotype: Since a much larger clone is just one base distant, this may be a read error. This rearrangement joins TRBV7-9 to TRBJ1-5; D not certain. CDR1 is SEHNR, CDR2 FQNEAQ, per germline (reference sequence). With 5 bases removed from V and 8 bases from J, the gap between germline ends came to 10 bases. There are 12 residues in the CDR3. The CDR3 spells CASSPAFEPQHF. The CDR3 DNA reads as TGTGCCAGCAGCCCTGCCTTCGAGCCCCAGCATTTT.

Notes on this clonotype: An end of the junction does not agree with germline; a read error may underlie this. V gene TRBV28 combines with J gene TRBJ2-5; a weak D match, TRBD1 (6 bases). The CDR3 is made up of 17 amino acids. Germline V gene sequence: CDR1 MDHEN, CDR2 SYDVKM. The CDR3 nucleotides read TGTGCCTGCAGTCTCATCAGAGTGGACAGAATCCAAGAGACCCAGTACTTC. This codes for CACSLIRVDRIQETQYF.

This clonotype was counted a few times. The rearrangement links TRBV19 to TRBJ2-7, with D perhaps TRBD2 (6 bases). In germline, CDR1 is LNHDA, CDR2 SQIVND (reference sequence). The CDR3 contains 14 residues. Trimming removed 4 bases at V and 4 bases at J, with 14 bases between. The CDR3 here is CASSTYWAGYEQYF. In DNA form, the CDR3 reads TGTGCCAGTAGTACTTACTGGGCGGGGTACGAGCAGTACTTC.

The chain carries TRBV9 and TRBJ2-7; either TRBD1 or TRBD2 may fit D (5 bases each). The length of the CDR3 is 15 residues. Trimming took off 4 bases at V and 2 bases at J, with 16 bases between the two ends. Germline CDR1 SGDLS, CDR2 YYNGEE. CDR3 coding DNA: TGTGCCAGCAGCTCCGGGACCTCGTCTGCCTACGAGCAGTACTTC. This gives the protein CASSSGTSSAYEQYF.

This clonotype was seen only a few times. The CDR3, as DNA: TGTGCCAGCAGCTTACCGCCCGGGGGAACCGGGGAGCTGTTTTTT. Translation: CASSLPPGGTGELFF. The chain links TRBV7-6 to TRBJ2-2; D is possibly TRBD2 (6 bases). The V gene's germline CDR1 is SGHVS and CDR2 FNYEAQ. The CDR3 contains 15 residues. The V gene lost 2 bases and the J gene lost 5 bases, with 12 bases spanning the gap.

This clonotype was seen a few times. The V and J genes are TRBV28 and TRBJ2-2; the D gene is possibly TRBD2 (6 bases). Trimming removed 1 base from V and 5 bases from J, with 14 bases in between. Germline V gene data show CDR1 as MDHEN and CDR2 as SYDVKM. This CDR3 has 16 residues. CDR3 nucleotides: TGTGCCAGCAGTTTATATACCGGGAGAGGAACCGGGGAGCTGTTTTTT. This sequence encodes CASSLYTGRGTGELFF. Full variable domain (outside the CDR3, taken from reference TRBV28 and TRBJ2-2): DVKVTQSSRYLVKRTGEKVFLECVQDMDHENMFWYRQDPGLGLRLIYFSYDVKMKEKGDIPEGYSVSREKKERFSLILESASTNQTSMYLCASSLYTGRGTGELFFGEGSRLTVL.

The CDR3 nucleotides are TGTGCCAGCAGTTACTTCGGACCCTACGAGCAGTACTTC. It codes for CASSYFGPYEQYF. The chain links TRBV6-2 or TRBV6-3 to TRBJ2-7; D is undetermined. Trimming took off 1 base at V and 2 bases at J, with 6 bases between the two ends. The CDR3 covers 13 residues. Germline loops: CDR1 MNHEY, CDR2 SVGEGT.

This clonotype showed up just a few times. This rearrangement joins TRBV6-6 to TRBJ2-5; 11 bases match TRBD1. V shed 6 bases, J shed 5 bases, and the junction held 11 bases outside the gene matches. The CDR3 covers 16 residues. Germline loops: CDR1 MNHNY, CDR2 SVGAGI (reference sequence). The CDR3 DNA is TGTGCCAGCAGCGGTCTGGGACAGGGGGACGGGGAGACCCAGTACTTC. Amino acid sequence: CASSGLGQGDGETQYF.

This clonotype was counted a few times. The rearrangement links TRBV11-1 to TRBJ2-1, with D perhaps TRBD2 (6 bases). Germline CDR1 and CDR2: SGHAT and FQDESV (reference sequence). V was pared by 5 bases and J by 4 bases, with 21 bases between. The CDR3 length is 17 residues. In nucleotides, the CDR3 is TGTGCCAGCAGCCTGGCTAGCGAATTGCCGAATTACAATGAGCAGTTCTTC. Protein sequence: CASSLASELPNYNEQFF.

With regard to this clonotype: One base away lies a much larger clone, so this may be a sequencing read error. The chain employs TRBV30 and TRBJ2-3; 10 bases are shared with TRBD1. J gave up 3 bases and V 4 bases, and 4 bases lay outside the gene matches. This CDR3 spans 14 amino acids. The V gene's germline CDR1 is GTSNPN and CDR2 SVGIG (reference sequence). CDR3 amino acids: CAWNRGQGTDTQYF. The CDR3 DNA sequence: TGTGCCTGGAACAGGGGACAGGGGACAGATACGCAGTATTTT.

The chain recombines TRBV12-3 or TRBV12-4 with TRBJ1-5; D gene unclear. The CDR3 sequence is 15 residues long. V shed 7 bases and J shed 0 bases, with 13 bases lying between them. In nucleotides, the CDR3 is TGTGCCAGCACTAACTTGGCAGGTAGCAATCAGCCCCAGCATTTT. Translated: CASTNLAGSNQPQHF.

V gene TRBV20-1 combines with J gene TRBJ2-3; 9 bases align to TRBD2. Germline assignment: CDR1 DFQATT and CDR2 SNEGSKA (reference sequence). The J segment lost 5 bases and the V segment lost 6 bases, leaving 15 bases of the junction unmatched. This CDR3 contains 16 residues. DNA for the CDR3: TGCAGTGCCACCTCCTTGTTAGCGGGAGTAGGAGATACGCAGTATTTT. Its translation is CSATSLLAGVGDTQYF.

This clonotype was seen more than once but under ten times. The V and J genes are TRBV5-1 and TRBJ2-7, with D possibly being TRBD2 (6 bases). The ends were cut back, 7 bases at V and 7 bases at J, with 24 bases in the middle. From germline, CDR1 is SGHRS and CDR2 YFSETQ. This CDR3 region has 15 residues. The CDR3 DNA reads as TGCGCCAGCGGCCAGGGACCAGCGGGCCAGTGGGAGCAGTACTTC. Amino acid sequence: CASGQGPAGQWEQYF.

This clonotype was recorded a few times. The chain links TRBV19 to TRBJ2-2, with D perhaps TRBD2 (5 bases). CDR3 length equals 15 residues. CDR1 LNHDA and CDR2 SQIVND come from the germline V gene (reference sequence). The V end was cut by 7 bases, the J end by 5 bases, with 17 bases between. The CDR3 DNA reads as TGTGCCAGTACGGGGAGTCCGTGGTGGACCGGGGAGCTGTTTTTT. Encoded protein: CASTGSPWWTGELFF.

V and J are TRBV7-9 and TRBJ2-2; 7 bases line up with TRBD2. Per germline, CDR1 SEHNR and CDR2 FQNEAQ (reference sequence). Losses at the gene ends were 2 bases for V and 4 bases for J; bases not matched to a gene: 10. The CDR3 is 17 residues long. The CDR3 is CASSLYGAGLSTGELFF. CDR3 in DNA: TGTGCCAGCAGCTTATATGGAGCGGGACTTAGCACCGGGGAGCTGTTTTTT. Using reference TRBV7-9 and TRBJ2-2 for the parts outside the CDR3, the full variable domain is DTGVSQNPRHKITKRGQNVTFRCDPISEHNRLYWYRQTLGQGPEFLTYFQNEAQLEKSRLLSDRFSAERPKGSFSTLEIQRTEQGDSAMYLCASSLYGAGLSTGELFFGEGSRLTVL.